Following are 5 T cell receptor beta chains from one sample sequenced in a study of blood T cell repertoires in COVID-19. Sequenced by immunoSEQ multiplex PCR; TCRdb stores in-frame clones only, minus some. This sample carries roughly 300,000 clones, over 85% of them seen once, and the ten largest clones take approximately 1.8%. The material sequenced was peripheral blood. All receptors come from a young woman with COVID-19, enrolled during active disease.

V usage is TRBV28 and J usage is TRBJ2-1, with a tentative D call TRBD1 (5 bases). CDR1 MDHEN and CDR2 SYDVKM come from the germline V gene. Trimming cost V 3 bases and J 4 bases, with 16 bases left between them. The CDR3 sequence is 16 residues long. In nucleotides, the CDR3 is TGTGCCAGCAGTTTGGGTGACAGCGATATATACAATGAGCAGTTCTTC. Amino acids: CASSLGDSDIYNEQFF.

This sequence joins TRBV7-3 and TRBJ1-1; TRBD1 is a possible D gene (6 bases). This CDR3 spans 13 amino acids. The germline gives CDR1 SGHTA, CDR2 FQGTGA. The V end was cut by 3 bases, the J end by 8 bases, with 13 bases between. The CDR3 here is CASSLGPGQEAFF. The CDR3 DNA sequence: TGTGCCAGCAGCTTGGGACCGGGACAAGAAGCTTTCTTT. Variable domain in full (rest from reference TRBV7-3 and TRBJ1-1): GAGVSQTPSNKVTEKGKYVELRCDPISGHTALYWYRQSLGQGPEFLIYFQGTGAADDSGLPNDRFFAVRPEGSVSTLKIQRTERGDSAVYLCASSLGPGQEAFFGQGTRLTVV.

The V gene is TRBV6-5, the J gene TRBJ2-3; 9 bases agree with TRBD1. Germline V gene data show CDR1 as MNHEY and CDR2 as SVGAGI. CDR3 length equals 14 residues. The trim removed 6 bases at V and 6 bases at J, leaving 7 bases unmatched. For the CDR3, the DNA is TGTGCCAGCAGGAGGACAGGGGAGATGGATACGCAGTATTTT. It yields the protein CASRRTGEMDTQYF.

The CDR3 protein is CASSYWDRPVEKLFF. DNA for the CDR3: TGTGCCAGCAGTTACTGGGACAGACCTGTCGAAAAACTGTTTTTT. This chain uses TRBV5-6 with TRBJ1-4, with 7 bases that match TRBD1. The germline V gene has CDR1 SGHDT and CDR2 YYEEEE. V shed 5 bases and J 8 bases; nucleotides not matched to a gene: 12. The CDR3 consists of 15 residues.

The CDR3 DNA follows: TGTGCCAGCAGCTTCGATGGGACATCTTTAACCTACGAGCAGTACTTC. Residues: CASSFDGTSLTYEQYF. The chain combines TRBV5-8 with TRBJ2-7; tentatively, D is TRBD1 (6 bases). Germline-derived CDR1 and CDR2 are SGHTS and YDEGEE. The CDR3 loop spans 16 amino acids. Trimming stripped 2 bases from V and 2 bases from J, with 17 bases between.